Reported below is one TCR beta chain. CDR3 length: 16 residues. Germline assignment: CDR1 KGHSH and CDR2 LQKENI. Trimming stripped 3 bases from V and 0 bases from J, with 12 bases between. The source of the sample is a study of cytomegalovirus exposure and HLA in healthy donors. PCR employed 60 Vbeta and 13 Jbeta primers. The data were produced by immunoSEQ multiplex PCR, yet TCRdb's version contains in-frame clones alone and is incomplete. The table has 120,000 or so clones, 60% to 85% seen once; the top ten hold roughly 2.9%. Material for sequencing was PBMCs. This TCR was sampled from a woman aged 55 to 70 in good health and CMV-seropositive. V and J are TRBV18 and TRBJ1-3; D remains ambiguous. The CDR3 DNA reads TGTGCCAGCTCACCGTACGACACGAGCTCTGGAAACACCATATATTTT. Translation gives CASSPYDTSSGNTIYF.